This T cell receptor beta chain was profiled in a study of blood T cell repertoires in COVID-19. Looked up from germline, CDR1 is SNHLY and CDR2 is FYNNEI. The CDR3 has 18 amino acids. With 3 bases clipped from V and 0 bases from J, the junction kept 11 bases outside the gene matches. Sequencing was performed with immunoSEQ multiplex PCR; in TCRdb, only in-frame clones are kept and a portion is missing. The sample includes tens of thousands of clones, about 85% of them seen just once. The clonotype originates from a man in his forties or fifties with acute or convalescent COVID-19. Sequenced input: peripheral blood. The chain couples TRBV2 to TRBJ2-5, with 9 bases that match TRBD2. The CDR3 DNA follows: TGTGCCAGCAGTGAGGGGGCCTGGACTAGCGATCACCAAGAGACCCAGTACTTC. Its protein is CASSEGAWTSDHQETQYF.